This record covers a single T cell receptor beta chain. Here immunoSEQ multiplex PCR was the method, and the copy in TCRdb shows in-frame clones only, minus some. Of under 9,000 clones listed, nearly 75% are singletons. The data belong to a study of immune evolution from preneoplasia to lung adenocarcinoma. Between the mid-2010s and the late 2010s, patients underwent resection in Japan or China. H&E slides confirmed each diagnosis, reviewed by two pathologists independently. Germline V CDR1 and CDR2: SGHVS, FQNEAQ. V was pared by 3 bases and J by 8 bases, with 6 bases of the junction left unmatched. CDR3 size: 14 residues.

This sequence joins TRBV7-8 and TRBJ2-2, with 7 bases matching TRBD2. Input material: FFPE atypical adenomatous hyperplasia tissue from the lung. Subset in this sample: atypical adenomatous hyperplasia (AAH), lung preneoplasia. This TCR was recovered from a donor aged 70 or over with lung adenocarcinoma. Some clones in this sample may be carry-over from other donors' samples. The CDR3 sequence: CASSFQRGSGELFF. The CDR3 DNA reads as TGTGCCAGCAGCTTCCAGCGGGGTTCGGGGGAGCTGTTTTTT.